This TCR beta chain was recorded in a study of beta chain features in type 1 diabetes listed by TCRdb under 2018. Broadly, across the study: Mean age, gender distribution, total cell number and subset yield were not different between patients and healthy donors. A total of 107,917,701 sorted cells were examined across all samples, and RNA yield correlated strongly with the number of cells per subset. In the study, TCRB repertoires of sorted circulating CD4+ T cell subsets from recently diagnosed type 1 diabetes patients were compared with those of matched healthy donors. Whereas all 30 or so donors provided naive and central memory subsets, regulatory and stem cell-like memory subsets were isolated from just 8 patients and roughly eight healthy donors. The paper as a whole reports these results and caveats: Only small numbers of individuals were included in the HLA sub-analyses, which left unresolved whether HLA type had any influence on TCRB rearrangement. A moderate but significant shortening of TCRB CDR3 length was observed in type 1 diabetes patients in all four CD4+ subsets. Naive, central memory and regulatory TCRB repertoires appeared more similar among patients than among healthy donors. Because cDNA rather than genomic DNA was sequenced, highly expressing activated cells could have been over-represented, although no difference in activation and CD3 levels was found between groups. Shorter templates might be favored by PCR, yet because patient and control samples were amplified and corrected together, any such skew would affect both groups equally. At VDJ recombination sites, type 1 diabetes patients had fewer insertions and more deleted nucleotides, which implies abnormalities in thymic rearrangement.

The High Capacity cDNA Reverse Transcription Kit was used to reverse transcribe all of the isolated RNA, meaning that expressed TCRB transcripts were what got sequenced. Deep immunoSEQ sequencing was applied to naive, central memory and regulatory T cell samples, giving an average of roughly 3.5 million total reads per sample. After sorted cells were lysed in RLT buffer, RNA was extracted with DNase-treated RNeasy Micro or Mini kits, with the choice depending on cell number. To prevent cross-contamination, every cell subset was processed on its own, while patient and healthy donor samples were processed together. Using the immunoSEQ multiplex PCR, TCRB sequences were amplified from cDNA into 87-bp fragments spanning the CDR3 region. Sequencing of the amplicons was performed on the Illumina HiSeq platform. On the study's bioinformatics: PCR bias was corrected computationally using synthetic template baselines, and reads within Hamming distance 2 were collapsed, with unmergeable singletons discarded. Reads were aligned to IMGT to assign V, D and J genes, CDR3 length, and insertions or deletions at six rearrangement sites. Clonotype counts were normalized to sorted cell number within each subset before computing true diversity and Gini coefficients with the tcR R package. Repertoire sharing was quantified using the overlap coefficient calculated on TCRB nucleotide sequences. As a proxy for the pre-selection repertoire, out-of-frame TCRB sequences from naive cells were analyzed. The table was pulled from immuneACCESS by TCRdb, which kept in-frame rearrangements only. Such tables lose some clones; where checked, under half of the loss comes from unresolved V genes, and the rest has no known cause. The V and J calls and clone size are taken from that table; D and trimming were inferred from the DNA. The sample table records approximately 170,000 clones; around 63% of these occur just once. The top ten constitute about 0.089% of the sample.

The CDR3 runs 14 amino acids, cysteine and phenylalanine included. Only the CDR3 DNA is retained, 42 bases long and in frame from the first base. CDR1 and CDR2 (MNHEY, SVGAGI) derive from the germline V gene. The junction shows trimming of 6 bases on V and 7 bases on J, and the gene matches do not reach 6 bases of it. Note on this clone: What this receptor recognizes is not known. No much larger clone exists at a distance of one base, and base qualities are not known.

A single peripheral blood draw of approximately 0.11 L on average was collected from each donor into heparinised tubes. Using a panel that included CD45RO, CCR7, CD25, CD127, CD95 and CD27, naive, central memory, regulatory and stem cell-like memory CD4+ T cells were sorted on a BD FACSAria II. Purity was above 98% for every sorted population. PBMCs were isolated right away by Lymphoprep density gradient centrifugation and were stained directly, without culture. So that batch effects would be minimized, each experiment stained and sorted samples in pairs, pairing one healthy donor with one patient.

The receptor comes from a man younger than 40 with type 1 diabetes. The chain uses TRBV6-5 and TRBJ1-6, with 7 bases matching TRBD1. Source material: naive CD4+ T cells from blood. The cell subset or site tag for this specimen amounts to: true naive CD4+ T cells. The sequence in DNA is TGTGCCAGCAGCTACGGGGACAGAAATTCACCCCTCCACTTT. Protein translation: CASSYGDRNSPLHF.